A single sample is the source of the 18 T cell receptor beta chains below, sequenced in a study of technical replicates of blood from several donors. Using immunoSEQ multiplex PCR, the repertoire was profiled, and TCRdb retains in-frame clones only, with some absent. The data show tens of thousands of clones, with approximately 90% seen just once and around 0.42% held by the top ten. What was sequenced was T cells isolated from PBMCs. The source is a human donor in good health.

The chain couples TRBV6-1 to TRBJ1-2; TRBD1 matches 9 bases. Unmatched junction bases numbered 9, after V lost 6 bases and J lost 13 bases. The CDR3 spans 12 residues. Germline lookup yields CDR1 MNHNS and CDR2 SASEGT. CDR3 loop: CASSRDRVTGTF. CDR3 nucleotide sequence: TGTGCCAGCAGCCGGGACAGGGTCACTGGCACCTTC.

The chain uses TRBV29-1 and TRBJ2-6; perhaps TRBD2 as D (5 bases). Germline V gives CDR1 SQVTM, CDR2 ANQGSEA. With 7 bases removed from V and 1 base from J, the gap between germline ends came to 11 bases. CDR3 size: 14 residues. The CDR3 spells CSGAGDSGANVLTF. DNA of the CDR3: TGCAGCGGTGCCGGGGATTCTGGGGCCAACGTCCTGACTTTC. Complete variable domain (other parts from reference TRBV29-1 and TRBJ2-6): SAVISQKPSRDICQRGTSLTIQCQVDSQVTMMFWYRQQPGQSLTLIATANQGSEATYESGFVIDKFPISRPNLTFSTLTVSNMSPEDSSIYLCSGAGDSGANVLTFGAGSRLTVL.

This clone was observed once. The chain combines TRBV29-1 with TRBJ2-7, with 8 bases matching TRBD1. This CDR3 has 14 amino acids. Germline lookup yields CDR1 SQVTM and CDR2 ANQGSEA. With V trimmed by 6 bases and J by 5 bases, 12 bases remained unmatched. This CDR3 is CSVGLWTGSHEQYF. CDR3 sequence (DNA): TGCAGCGTAGGGCTTTGGACAGGGTCGCACGAGCAGTACTTC.

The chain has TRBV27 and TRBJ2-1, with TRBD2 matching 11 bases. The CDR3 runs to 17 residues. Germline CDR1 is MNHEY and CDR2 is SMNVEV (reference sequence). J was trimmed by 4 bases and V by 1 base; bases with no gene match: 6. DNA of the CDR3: TGTGCCAGCAGTTTATTTGCTAGCGGGAGGATTTACAATGAGCAGTTCTTC. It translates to CASSLFASGRIYNEQFF.

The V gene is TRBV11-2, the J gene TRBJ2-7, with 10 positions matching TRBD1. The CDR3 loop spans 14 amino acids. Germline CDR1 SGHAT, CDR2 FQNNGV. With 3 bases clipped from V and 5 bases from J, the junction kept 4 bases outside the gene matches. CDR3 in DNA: TGTGCCAGCAGCTTCGAGGGGACAGGGGACGAGCAGTACTTC. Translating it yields CASSFEGTGDEQYF.

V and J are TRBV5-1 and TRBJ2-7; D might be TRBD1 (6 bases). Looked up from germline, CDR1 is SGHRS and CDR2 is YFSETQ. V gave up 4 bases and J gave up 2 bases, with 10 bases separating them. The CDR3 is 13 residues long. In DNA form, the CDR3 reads TGCGCCAGCAGCATCCGGGACACCTACGAGCAGTACTTC. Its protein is CASSIRDTYEQYF.

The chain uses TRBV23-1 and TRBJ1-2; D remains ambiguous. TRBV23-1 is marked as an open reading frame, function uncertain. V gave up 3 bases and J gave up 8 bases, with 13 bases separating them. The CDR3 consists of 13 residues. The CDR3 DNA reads TGCGCCAGCAGTCATCGGTCAGGAAAAGGCTACACCTTC. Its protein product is CASSHRSGKGYTF.

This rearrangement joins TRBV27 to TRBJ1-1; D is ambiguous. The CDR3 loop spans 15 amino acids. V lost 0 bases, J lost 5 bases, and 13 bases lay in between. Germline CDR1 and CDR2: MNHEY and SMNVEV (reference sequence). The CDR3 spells CASSLSLWSRTEAFF. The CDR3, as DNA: TGTGCCAGCAGTTTATCTCTTTGGAGCCGGACTGAAGCTTTCTTT.

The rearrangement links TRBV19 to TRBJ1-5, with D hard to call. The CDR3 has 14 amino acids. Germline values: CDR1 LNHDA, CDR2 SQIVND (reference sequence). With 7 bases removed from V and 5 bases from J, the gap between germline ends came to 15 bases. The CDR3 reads CASTLGRDYQPQHF. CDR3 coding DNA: TGTGCCAGTACCTTAGGGCGGGATTATCAGCCCCAGCATTTT.

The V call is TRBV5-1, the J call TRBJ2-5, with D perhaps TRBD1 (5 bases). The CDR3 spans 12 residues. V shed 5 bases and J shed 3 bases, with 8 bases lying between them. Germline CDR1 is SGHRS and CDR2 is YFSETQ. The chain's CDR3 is CASRGQEETQYF. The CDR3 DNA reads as TGCGCCAGCAGGGGGCAGGAAGAGACCCAGTACTTC.

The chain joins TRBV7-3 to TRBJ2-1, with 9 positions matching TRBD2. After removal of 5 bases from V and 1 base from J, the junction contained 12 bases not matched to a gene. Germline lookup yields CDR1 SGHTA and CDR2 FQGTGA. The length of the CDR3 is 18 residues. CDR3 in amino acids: CASSPNQIAGASYNEQFF. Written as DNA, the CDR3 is TGTGCCAGCAGCCCAAATCAGATAGCGGGAGCATCCTACAATGAGCAGTTCTTC.

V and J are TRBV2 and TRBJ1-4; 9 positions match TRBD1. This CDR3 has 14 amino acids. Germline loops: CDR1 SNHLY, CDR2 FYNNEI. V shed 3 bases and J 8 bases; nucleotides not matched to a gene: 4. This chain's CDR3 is CASSDWTGDEKLFF. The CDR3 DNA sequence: TGTGCCAGCAGTGACTGGACAGGGGACGAAAAACTGTTTTTT. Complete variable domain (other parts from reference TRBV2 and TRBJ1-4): EPEVTQTPSHQVTQMGQEVILRCVPISNHLYFYWYRQILGQKVEFLVSFYNNEISEKSEIFDDQFSVERPDGSNFTLKIRSTKLEDSAMYFCASSDWTGDEKLFFGSGTQLSVL.

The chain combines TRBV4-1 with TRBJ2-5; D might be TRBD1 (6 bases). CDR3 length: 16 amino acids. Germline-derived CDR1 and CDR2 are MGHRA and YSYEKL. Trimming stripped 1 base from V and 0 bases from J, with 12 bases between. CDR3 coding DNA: TGCGCCAGCAGCCAAGGGACAGCGCTGTACCAAGAGACCCAGTACTTC. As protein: CASSQGTALYQETQYF.

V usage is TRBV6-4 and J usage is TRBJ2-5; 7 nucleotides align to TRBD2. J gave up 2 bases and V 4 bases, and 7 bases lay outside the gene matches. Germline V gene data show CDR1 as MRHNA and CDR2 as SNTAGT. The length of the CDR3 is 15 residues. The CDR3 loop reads CASSASSGVQETQYF. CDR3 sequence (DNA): TGTGCCAGCAGTGCCTCGAGCGGGGTTCAAGAGACCCAGTACTTC.

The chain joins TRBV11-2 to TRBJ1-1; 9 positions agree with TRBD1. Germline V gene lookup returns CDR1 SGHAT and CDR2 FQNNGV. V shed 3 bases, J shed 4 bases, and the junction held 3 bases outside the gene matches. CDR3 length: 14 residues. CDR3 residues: CASSFGQGRTEAFF. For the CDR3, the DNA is TGTGCCAGCAGCTTCGGACAGGGGCGCACTGAAGCTTTCTTT.

The DNA of the CDR3 is TGCGCCAGCAGCCAAGTTATTTACACCGGGGAGCTGTTTTTT. Its translation: CASSQVIYTGELFF. The chain couples TRBV4-3 to TRBJ2-2; D not resolved. This CDR3 has 14 residues. Per germline, CDR1 LGHNA and CDR2 YSLEER. Trimming took off 1 base at V and 3 bases at J, with 6 bases between the two ends.

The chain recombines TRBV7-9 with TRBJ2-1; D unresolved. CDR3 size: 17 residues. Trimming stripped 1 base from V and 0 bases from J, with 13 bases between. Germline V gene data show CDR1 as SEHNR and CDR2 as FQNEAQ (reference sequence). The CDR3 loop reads CASSLGFALSSYNEQFF. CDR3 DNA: TGTGCCAGCAGCTTAGGGTTCGCGCTTAGCTCCTACAATGAGCAGTTCTTC.

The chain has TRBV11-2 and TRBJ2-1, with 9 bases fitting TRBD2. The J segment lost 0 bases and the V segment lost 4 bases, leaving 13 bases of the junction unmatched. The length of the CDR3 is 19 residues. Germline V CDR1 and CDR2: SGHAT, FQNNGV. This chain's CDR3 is CASSYHSRTSDLSYNEQFF. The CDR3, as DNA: TGTGCCAGCAGCTATCACTCGCGGACTAGCGACCTCTCCTACAATGAGCAGTTCTTC.